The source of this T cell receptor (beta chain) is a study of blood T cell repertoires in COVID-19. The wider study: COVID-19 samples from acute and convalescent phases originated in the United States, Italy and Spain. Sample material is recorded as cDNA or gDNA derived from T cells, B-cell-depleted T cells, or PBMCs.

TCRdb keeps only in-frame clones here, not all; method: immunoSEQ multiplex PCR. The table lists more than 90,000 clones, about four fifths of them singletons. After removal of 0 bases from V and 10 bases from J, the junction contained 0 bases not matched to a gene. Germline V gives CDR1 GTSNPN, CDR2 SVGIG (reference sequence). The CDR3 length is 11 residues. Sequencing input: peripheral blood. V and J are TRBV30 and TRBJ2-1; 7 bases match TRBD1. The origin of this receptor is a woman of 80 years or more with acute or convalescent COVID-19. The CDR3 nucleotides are TGTGCCTGGAGTGTAGGGGGCGAGCAGTTCTTC. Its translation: CAWSVGGEQFF.